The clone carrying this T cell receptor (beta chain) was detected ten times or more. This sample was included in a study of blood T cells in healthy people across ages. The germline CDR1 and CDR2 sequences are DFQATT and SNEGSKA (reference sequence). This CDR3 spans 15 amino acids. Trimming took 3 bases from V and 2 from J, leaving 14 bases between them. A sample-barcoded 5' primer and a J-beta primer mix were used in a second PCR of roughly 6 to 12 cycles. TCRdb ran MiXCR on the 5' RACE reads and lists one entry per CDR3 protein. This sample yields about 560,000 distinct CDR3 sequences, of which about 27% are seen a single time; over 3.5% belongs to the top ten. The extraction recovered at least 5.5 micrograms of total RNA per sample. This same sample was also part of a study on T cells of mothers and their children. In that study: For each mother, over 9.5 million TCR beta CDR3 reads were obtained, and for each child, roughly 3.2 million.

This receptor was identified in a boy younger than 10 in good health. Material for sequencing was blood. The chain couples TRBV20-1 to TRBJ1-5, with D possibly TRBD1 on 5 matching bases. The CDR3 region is CSASFSGSGNQPQHF. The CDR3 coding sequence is TGCAGTGCTAGCTTCTCAGGGTCTGGCAATCAGCCCCAGCATTTT.